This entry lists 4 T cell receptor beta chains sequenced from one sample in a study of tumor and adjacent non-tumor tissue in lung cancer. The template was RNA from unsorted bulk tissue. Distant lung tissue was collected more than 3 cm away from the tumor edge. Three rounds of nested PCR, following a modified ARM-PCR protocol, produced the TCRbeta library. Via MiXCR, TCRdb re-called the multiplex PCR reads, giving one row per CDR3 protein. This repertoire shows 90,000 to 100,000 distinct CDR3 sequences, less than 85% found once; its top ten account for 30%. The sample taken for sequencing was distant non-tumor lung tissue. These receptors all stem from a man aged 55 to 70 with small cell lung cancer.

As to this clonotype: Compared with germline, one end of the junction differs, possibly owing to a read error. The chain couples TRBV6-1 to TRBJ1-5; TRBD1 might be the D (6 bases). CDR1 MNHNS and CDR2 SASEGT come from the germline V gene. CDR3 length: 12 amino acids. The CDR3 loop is CANSVPGAFYVF. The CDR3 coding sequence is TGTGCCAACAGTGTGCCGGGGGCGTTCTACGTATTT.

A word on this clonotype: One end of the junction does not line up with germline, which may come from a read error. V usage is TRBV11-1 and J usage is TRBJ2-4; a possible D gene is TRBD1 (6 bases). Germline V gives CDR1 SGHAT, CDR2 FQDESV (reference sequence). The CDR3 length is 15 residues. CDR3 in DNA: TGTGCCAGTAGCTTAGGACAGACAGCCAACAACATTCAGTACTTC. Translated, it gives CASSLGQTANNIQYF. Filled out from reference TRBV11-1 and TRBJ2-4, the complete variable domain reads EAEVAQSPRYKITEKSQAVAFWCDPISGHATLYWYRQILGQGPELLVQFQDESVVDDSQLPKDRFSAERLKGVDSTLKIQPAELGDSAMYLCASSLGQTANNIQYFGAGTRLSVL.

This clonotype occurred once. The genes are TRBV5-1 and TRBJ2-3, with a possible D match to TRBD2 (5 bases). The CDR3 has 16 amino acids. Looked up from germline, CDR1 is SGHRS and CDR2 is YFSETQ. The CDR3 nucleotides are TGCACTACCAGCTCGGAAGCGAGAGCGGTCACAGATACGCAGTATTTT. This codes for CTTSSEARAVTDTQYF.

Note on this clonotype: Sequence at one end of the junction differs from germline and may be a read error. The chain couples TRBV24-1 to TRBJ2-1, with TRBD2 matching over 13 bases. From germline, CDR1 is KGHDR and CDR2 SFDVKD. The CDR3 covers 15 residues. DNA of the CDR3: TGTGCCACCAGCACTAGCGGGAGGGTGGGCAATGAGCAATTCTTC. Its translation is CATSTSGRVGNEQFF.